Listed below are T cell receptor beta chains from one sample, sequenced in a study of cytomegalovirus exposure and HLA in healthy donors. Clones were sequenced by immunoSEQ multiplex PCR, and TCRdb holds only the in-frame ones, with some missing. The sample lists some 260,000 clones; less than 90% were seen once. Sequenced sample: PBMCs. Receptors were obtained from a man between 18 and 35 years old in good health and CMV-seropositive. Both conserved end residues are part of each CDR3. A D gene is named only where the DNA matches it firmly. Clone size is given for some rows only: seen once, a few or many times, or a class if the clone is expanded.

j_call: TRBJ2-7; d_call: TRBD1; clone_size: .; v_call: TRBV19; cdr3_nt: TGTGCCAGTAGGCCCGAAGGGGGCAAGTCTCCCTACGAGCAGTACTTC; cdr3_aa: CASRPEGGKSPYEQYF
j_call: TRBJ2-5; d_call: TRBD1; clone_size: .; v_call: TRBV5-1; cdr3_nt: TGCGCCAGCAGCTTGCGTGCAGGGGGCATCCAAGAGACCCAGTACTTC; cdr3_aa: CASSLRAGGIQETQYF
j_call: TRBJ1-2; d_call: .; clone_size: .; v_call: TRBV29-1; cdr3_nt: TGCAGCGTGCGGGGGCCGACAGGAGGAAAGGCCTATGGCTACACCTTC; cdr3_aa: CSVRGPTGGKAYGYTF
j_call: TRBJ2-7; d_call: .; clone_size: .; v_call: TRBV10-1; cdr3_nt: TGCGCCAGCAGTTACGGGGACTCCTACGAGCAGTACTTC; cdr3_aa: CASSYGDSYEQYF
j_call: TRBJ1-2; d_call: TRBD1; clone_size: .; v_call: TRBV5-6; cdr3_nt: TGTGCCAGCAGCTCGGTCAGGGGGTCTGGTGGCTACACCTTC; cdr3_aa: CASSSVRGSGGYTF
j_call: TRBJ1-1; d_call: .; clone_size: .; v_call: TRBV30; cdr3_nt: TGTGCCTGGAGTGTACGGGGGCTGACCACTGAAGCTTTCTTT; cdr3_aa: CAWSVRGLTTEAFF
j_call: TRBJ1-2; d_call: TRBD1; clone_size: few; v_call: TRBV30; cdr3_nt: TGTGCCTGGGAAACAGGGGGCTCTGGCTACACCTTC; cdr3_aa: CAWETGGSGYTF
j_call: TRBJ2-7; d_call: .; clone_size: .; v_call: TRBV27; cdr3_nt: TGTGCCAGCAGTTATTCGGACGGATCCTACGAGCAGTACTTC; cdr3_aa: CASSYSDGSYEQYF
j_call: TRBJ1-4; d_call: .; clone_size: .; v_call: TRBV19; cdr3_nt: TGTGCCAGTAGTAGCACCGACAGTTCTAATGAAAAACTGTTTTTT; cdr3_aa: CASSSTDSSNEKLFF
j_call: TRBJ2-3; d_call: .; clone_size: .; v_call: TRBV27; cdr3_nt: TGTGCCAGCAGTTTCGGGCTAGGCGCGGATACGCAGTATTTT; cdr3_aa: CASSFGLGADTQYF
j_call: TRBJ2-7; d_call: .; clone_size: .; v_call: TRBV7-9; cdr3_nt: TGTGCCAGCAGCCTACCGAATCACTACGAGCAGTACTTC; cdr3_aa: CASSLPNHYEQYF
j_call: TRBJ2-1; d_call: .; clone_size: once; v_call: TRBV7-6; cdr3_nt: TGTGCCAGCAGCTCAATGACAGCTTACAATGAGCAGTTCTTC; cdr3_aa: CASSSMTAYNEQFF
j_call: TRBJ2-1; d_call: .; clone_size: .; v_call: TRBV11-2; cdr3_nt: TGTGCCAGCAGCTACCGGTACAGGAGTAACAATGAGCAGTTCTTC; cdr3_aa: CASSYRYRSNNEQFF
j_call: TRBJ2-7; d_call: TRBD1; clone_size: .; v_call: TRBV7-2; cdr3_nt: TGTGCCAGCAGCTTAGAACAGGGGCACGAGCAGTACTTC; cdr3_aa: CASSLEQGHEQYF
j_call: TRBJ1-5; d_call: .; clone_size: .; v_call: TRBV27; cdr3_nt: TGTGCCAGCAGGCCACAGGGAGTGGTGAGCAATCAGCCCCAGCATTTT; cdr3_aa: CASRPQGVVSNQPQHF
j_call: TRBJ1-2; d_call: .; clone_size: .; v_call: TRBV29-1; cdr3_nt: TGCAGCGTTGAAGAGGAACAGTCTTACTACACCTTC; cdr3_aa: CSVEEEQSYYTF
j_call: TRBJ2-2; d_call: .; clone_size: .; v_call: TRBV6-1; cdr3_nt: TGTGCCAGCAGTGGCCAGCGCGCCGGGGAGCTGTTTTTT; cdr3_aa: CASSGQRAGELFF